This T cell receptor (beta chain) was sequenced for a study of cytomegalovirus exposure and HLA in healthy donors (dated by TCRdb to between 2016 and 2019). A note on the overall study: An earlier analysis of several hundred of the donors reported 250 to 350 Gb of sequence data and 117 million unique TCR beta sequences from about 200 million T cells. Class I and class II HLA loci were covered by the typing at four-digit resolution. The genetic ancestry cluster associated with self-reported Caucasian donors included about 81% of the approximately 430 genotyped donors. High-throughput TCR immunosequencing, statistical association of individual TCRs with disease status, and machine learning were combined to predict cytomegalovirus infection status. About 300 gigabases of sequencing data and roughly 90 million unique TCR sequences were included in an early release covering roughly 600 HLA-typed donors. Rather than drawing on any new phenotypic data, the later analysis identified candidate immune exposures from TCR beta sequences and the way those sequences occurred across donors. Several DR-DQ haplotypes were handled as single units for association and clustering because linkage in the cohort was strong. On average, about 240,000 unique TCR beta nucleotide sequences were sequenced per donor among about 400 genotyped donors of the cohort, with roughly a sixth of those sequences being non-productive. The number of donors typed differed by locus, with 629-630 for A, B, C, DRB1 and DQB1, roughly 520 for DQA1, 600 to 610 for DPA1, and some 440 for DPB1. Every repertoire in the discovery cohort had been generated on one and the same sequencing platform. In an earlier analysis of a few hundred of the donors, high-throughput TCR beta sequencing was used to judge whether each TCR beta V gene segment behaved as functional or pseudogenic. The study aimed to test whether cataloging public T cell receptors could reveal signatures of past pathogen exposure. A later genetic analysis used genome-wide SNP genotypes for about 60% of the 666 donors, treating that subset as a discovery cohort. In addition to the first cohort of approximately 670 subjects, a separate validation cohort of approximately 130 different subjects was used. The T cell repertoires of 670 or so subjects were profiled by immunosequencing and related to cytomegalovirus serostatus. In a later analysis, previously published TCR beta repertoires from 550 to 700 donors were re-analyzed and high-resolution HLA genotyping was added so that TCR occurrence patterns could be studied. Alongside the repertoire data, information on donor age, sex, ethnicity and CMV serostatus was compiled. Broader findings and caveats from the paper: Roughly uniform sequencing depth across donors was assumed in presence/absence analyses, although this assumption may not hold. In a later analysis, TCR association rates were found to vary across HLA loci, with the most associated TCRs seen for DRB1 alleles and the fewest for HLA-C alleles. According to the authors, the approach could potentially be generalized to other disease states and immunological phenotypes. At a false discovery rate of 0.05, a later analysis linked about 17,000 TCR beta sequences to specific HLA alleles. A later genetic analysis reported fewer N-insertions in productive TCRs among donors in an Asian-associated ancestry cluster than the roughly 700-donor mean. This cohort had only TCR beta chains sequenced, and the lack of alpha or paired-chain data limited which features could be detected. A later analysis found that HLA-associated TCR beta chains were more clonally expanded and had lower generation probabilities than equally common non-associated chains. CMV serostatus was the only immune exposure information available for the cohort. A few of the identified cytomegalovirus-associated TCR beta chains were confirmed in vitro to be specific for cytomegalovirus antigens. Because HLA typing was missing for some donors at each locus, association tests included only the typed subset. In an earlier analysis of about 550 of the donors, most TCR beta V segments were observed in productive rearrangements about 90% or about 30% of the time, broadly matching IMGT annotations. Linkage disequilibrium might explain the correlated functional status among segregating V segments, but an unknown experimental factor could not be excluded. While some public TCRs were present in many individuals, most TCR sequences turned up only very rarely across donors. A total of roughly 160 TCR beta chains were listed by the study as associated with cytomegalovirus. Some IMGT-functional V segments, including TRBV6-2 and TRBV6-3, could not be told apart with the 87-base-pair reads, so those segments were excluded. A cluster of highly shared sequence variants was judged likely to represent a technical artifact of the sequencing pipeline. The earlier analysis of approximately 560 of the donors excluded roughly 17 rarely observed V segments, including chromosome 9 orphons, because counts were too low. A further reported finding was that TCR beta sequences accurately predicted the HLA-A and HLA-B alleles for most subjects in the first cohort. According to a later analysis, parvovirus B19, influenza, CMV and Epstein-Barr virus appeared linked to several top co-occurrence clusters. V-gene and J-gene trimming of TCR beta chains was associated with a missense DCLRE1C variant in a later genetic analysis, and the association was replicated in an independent cohort. The classifier was reported to diagnose cytomegalovirus status with high specificity and sensitivity in both the original cohort and the validation cohort. Assigning TCR associations to individual alleles was difficult when HLA alleles, especially DR and DQ, strongly co-occurred. According to a later analysis, most CMV-associated TCR beta chains appeared to be HLA-restricted, and the HLA associations seemed to be driven largely by CMV exposure.

From the cysteine up to the phenylalanine, the CDR3 has a length of 12 residues. The CDR3 DNA has 36 bases and is translated from base 1. V was cut back by 4 bases and J by 5 bases, leaving a gap of 8 bases between them. The germline V gene supplies CDR1 ENHRY and CDR2 SYGVKD. Libraries were made using the immunoSEQ multiplex PCR assay. For the multiplex PCR, a mixture combining 60 forward primers for TCR Vbeta segments and 13 reverse primers for TCR Jbeta segments was used. Amplification of the CDR3 region of rearranged TCR beta genes was performed with a multiplex PCR assay on genomic DNA. The Illumina HiSeq System was used to sequence the amplified TCR beta libraries as 87-base-pair reads. Per the source publication's procedure: In a later analysis, some 80 million unique TCR beta chains were counted across the 690 or so repertoires, and roughly 10 million of these chains were shared by at least two donors. Raw reads were error-corrected and collapsed into unique sequences with a nearest-neighbor algorithm that merged closely related sequences to remove PCR and sequencing errors. Alignment of CDR3 sequences to IMGT reference sequences was used to assign V, D and J gene segments. For a sequence to be retained, a match of at least six nucleotides to both a V gene segment and a J gene segment was required. Rearrangements were called productive when the CDR3 lacked stop codons and stayed in frame with V and J; all others were non-productive. Following IMGT convention, CDR3 was defined as the stretch from the second conserved V-encoded cysteine up to the conserved J-encoded phenylalanine. The earlier analysis of about 530 of the donors excluded any sequence lacking an unambiguous match to a single V gene segment. In an earlier analysis of several hundred of the donors, a V segment was called functional when productive rearrangements were above 56.7%, and segregating when the standard deviation between donors exceeded 5%. To diagnose cytomegalovirus status from the catalog of TCR beta chain sequences, a statistical classification framework was built. In a later analysis, V and J genes were assigned by comparing TCR nucleotide sequences against IMGT/GENE-DB human TR gene sequences. Using the TCRdist pipeline, a later analysis assigned CDR3 sequences along with most-parsimonious VDJ recombination scenarios. In a later analysis, every TCR beta chain was defined by the combination of its CDR3 amino acid sequence and its V-gene family, and reads without a unique V-gene family were dropped. In a later analysis, around 600 highly shared, low-generation-probability nucleotide sequences were removed to address suspected cross-contamination and a sequencing artifact. In a later analysis, a clonal expansion index for each public chain was calculated from normalized within-repertoire ranks of inferred template counts. A later analysis computed generation probabilities with a VDJ recombination model fitted to out-of-frame rearrangements, and checked the results against IGoR. In a later analysis, hypergeometric tests were used to score TCR-TCR, TCR-HLA and TCR-CMV co-occurrence, with a repertoire-size bias correction applied to TCR pairs. False discovery rates were estimated in a later analysis by permuting HLA or CMV assignments 20 times. In a later analysis, co-occurring TCRs were grouped with DBSCAN, and TCRdist sequence similarity was added when clustering was performed within HLA-allele-positive subsets. For co-occurrence clustering, repertoires with fewer than 30,000 or more than 120,000 public chains were excluded, along with 4 to 6 repertoires with anomalous nucleotide sharing. TCRdb limited this immuneACCESS table to in-frame rearrangements with V and J called. A share of clones is missing; checked studies link under half to unresolved V genes, and the rest is unexplained. D and trimming were read from the DNA, whereas the V and J calls and clone size are those reported in that table. The sample table holds roughly 120,000 clones, of which over 75% were seen once. Jointly, the top ten make up 5% to 6.5% of the sample.

A note on this clone: Its antigen is unknown. The input lacks base qualities; no much larger clone sits a single base away.

The cohort consisted of 600 to 750 healthy bone marrow donors. At the time of sampling, every cohort member was nominally healthy, though immune exposures that went unrecorded were likely present. The donor was CMV seronegative and belonged to the group of around 350 seronegative cohort members. A peripheral blood sample was collected from each donor, and TCR beta sequencing was performed on peripheral blood mononuclear cells. Genomic DNA was extracted from the blood cell samples with the Qiagen DNeasy Blood Extraction Kit. The sample comprised PBMCs. The chain is encoded by TRBV10-3 joined to TRBJ1-1; the D gene cannot be resolved reliably. The clonotype was recovered from a man younger than 40 in good health and CMV-seronegative. CDR3 reads: CAISGTGTEAFF. The DNA sequence follows: TGTGCCATCAGTGGAACCGGGACTGAAGCTTTCTTT.